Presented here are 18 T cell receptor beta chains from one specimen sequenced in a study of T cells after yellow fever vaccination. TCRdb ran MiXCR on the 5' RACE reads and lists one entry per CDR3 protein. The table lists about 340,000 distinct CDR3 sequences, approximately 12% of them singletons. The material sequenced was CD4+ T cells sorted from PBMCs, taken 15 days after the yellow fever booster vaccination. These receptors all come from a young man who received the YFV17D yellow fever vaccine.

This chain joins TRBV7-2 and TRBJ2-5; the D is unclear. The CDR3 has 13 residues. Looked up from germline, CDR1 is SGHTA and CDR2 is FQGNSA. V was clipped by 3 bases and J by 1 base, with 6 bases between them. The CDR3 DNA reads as TGTGCCAGCAGCTTTATGGTCCAAGAGACCCAGTACTTC. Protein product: CASSFMVQETQYF.

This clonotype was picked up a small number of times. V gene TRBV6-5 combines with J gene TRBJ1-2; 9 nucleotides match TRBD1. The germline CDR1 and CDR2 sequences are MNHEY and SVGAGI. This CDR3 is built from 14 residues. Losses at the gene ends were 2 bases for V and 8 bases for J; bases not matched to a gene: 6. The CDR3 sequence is CASSYGDREYGYTF. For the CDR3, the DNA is TGTGCCAGCAGTTACGGGGACAGGGAGTACGGCTACACCTTC.

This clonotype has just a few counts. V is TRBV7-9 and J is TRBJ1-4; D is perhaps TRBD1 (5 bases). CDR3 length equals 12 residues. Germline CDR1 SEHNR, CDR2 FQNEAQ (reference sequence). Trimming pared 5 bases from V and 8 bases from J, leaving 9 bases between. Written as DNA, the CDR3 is TGTGCCAGCAGCCCCAGGGAAGAAAAACTGTTTTTT. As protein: CASSPREEKLFF.

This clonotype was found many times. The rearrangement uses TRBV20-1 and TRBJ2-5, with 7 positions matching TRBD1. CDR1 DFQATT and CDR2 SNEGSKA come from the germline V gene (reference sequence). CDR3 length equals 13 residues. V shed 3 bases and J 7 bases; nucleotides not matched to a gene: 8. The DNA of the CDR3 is TGCAGTGCTAGTGACAGGGCTCGTGGGACCCAGTACTTC. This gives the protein CSASDRARGTQYF.

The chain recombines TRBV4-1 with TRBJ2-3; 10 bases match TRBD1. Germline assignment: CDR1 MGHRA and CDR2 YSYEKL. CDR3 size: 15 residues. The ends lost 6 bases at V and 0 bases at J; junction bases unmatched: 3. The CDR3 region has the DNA TGCGCCAGCAGGGGGACAGGGGCTAGCACAGATACGCAGTATTTT. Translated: CASRGTGASTDTQYF.

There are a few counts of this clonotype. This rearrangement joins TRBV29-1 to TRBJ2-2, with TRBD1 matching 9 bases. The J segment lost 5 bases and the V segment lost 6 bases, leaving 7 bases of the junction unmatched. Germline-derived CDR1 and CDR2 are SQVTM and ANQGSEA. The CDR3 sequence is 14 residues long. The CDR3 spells CSVARDRATGELFF. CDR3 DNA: TGCAGCGTAGCCCGGGACAGGGCGACCGGGGAGCTGTTTTTT.

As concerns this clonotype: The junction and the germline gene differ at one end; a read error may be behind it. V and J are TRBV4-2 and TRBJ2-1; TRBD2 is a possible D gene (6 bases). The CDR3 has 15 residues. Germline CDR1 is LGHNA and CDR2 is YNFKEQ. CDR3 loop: CASSQEGTAYIEQFF. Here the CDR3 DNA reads TGTGCCAGCAGCCAAGAGGGGACTGCCTACATTGAGCAGTTCTTC.

The CDR3 nucleotides read TGTGCCAGCAGTTTGGTAACCGGGGGGGGCCGGACCCAGTACTTC. It translates to CASSLVTGGGRTQYF. The chain is built from TRBV12-3 or TRBV12-4 and TRBJ2-5; 8 nucleotides agree with TRBD2. The J segment lost 7 bases and the V segment lost 3 bases, leaving 10 bases of the junction unmatched. The CDR3 totals 15 residues.

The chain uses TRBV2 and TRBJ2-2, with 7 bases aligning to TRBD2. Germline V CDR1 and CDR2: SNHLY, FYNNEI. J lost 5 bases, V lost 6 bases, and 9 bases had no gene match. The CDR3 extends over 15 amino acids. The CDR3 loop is CASRGAGSETGELFF. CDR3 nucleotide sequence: TGTGCCAGCAGGGGAGCGGGGTCAGAGACCGGGGAGCTGTTTTTT.

The DNA of the CDR3 is TGCAGTGCTAGAGAGGGCGGTAGGGCTGAAGCTTTCTTT. It translates to CSAREGGRAEAFF. The chain is built from TRBV20-1 and TRBJ1-1; D uncertain. The germline gives CDR1 DFQATT, CDR2 SNEGSKA (reference sequence). The CDR3 has 13 amino acids. With 0 bases removed from V and 6 bases from J, the gap between germline ends came to 11 bases.

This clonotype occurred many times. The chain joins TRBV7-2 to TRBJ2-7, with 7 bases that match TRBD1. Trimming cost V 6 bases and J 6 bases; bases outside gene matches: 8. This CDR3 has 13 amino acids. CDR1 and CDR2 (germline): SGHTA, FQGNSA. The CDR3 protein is CASRNTGVGEQYF. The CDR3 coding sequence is TGTGCCAGCAGAAATACAGGGGTGGGCGAGCAGTACTTC.

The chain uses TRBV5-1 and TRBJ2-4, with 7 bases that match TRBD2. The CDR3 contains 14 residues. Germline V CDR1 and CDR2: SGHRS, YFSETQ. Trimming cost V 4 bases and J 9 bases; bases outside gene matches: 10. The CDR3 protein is CASSIGTNDGIQYF. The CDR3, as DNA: TGCGCCAGCAGCATCGGGACTAACGATGGCATTCAGTACTTC.

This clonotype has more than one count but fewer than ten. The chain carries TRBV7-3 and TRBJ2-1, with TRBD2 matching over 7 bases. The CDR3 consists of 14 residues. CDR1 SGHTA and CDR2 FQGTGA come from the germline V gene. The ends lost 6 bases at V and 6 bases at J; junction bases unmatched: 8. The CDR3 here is CASSHRTRFNEQFF. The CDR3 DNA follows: TGTGCCAGCAGTCATAGGACTAGATTCAATGAGCAGTTCTTC.

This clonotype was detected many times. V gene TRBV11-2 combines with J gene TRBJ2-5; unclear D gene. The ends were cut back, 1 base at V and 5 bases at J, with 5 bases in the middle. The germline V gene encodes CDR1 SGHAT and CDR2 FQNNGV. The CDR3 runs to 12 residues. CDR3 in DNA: TGTGCCAGCAGCTTAGGGGTGGAGACCCAGTACTTC. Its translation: CASSLGVETQYF. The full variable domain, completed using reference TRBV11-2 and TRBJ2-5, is EAGVAQSPRYKIIEKRQSVAFWCNPISGHATLYWYQQILGQGPKLLIQFQNNGVVDDSQLPKDRFSAERLKGVDSTLKIQPAKLEDSAVYLCASSLGVETQYFGPGTRLLVL.

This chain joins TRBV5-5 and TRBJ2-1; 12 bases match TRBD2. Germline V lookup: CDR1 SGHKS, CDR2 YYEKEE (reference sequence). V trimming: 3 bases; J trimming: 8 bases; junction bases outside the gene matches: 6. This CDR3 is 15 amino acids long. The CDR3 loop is CASSSLAGGRDEQFF. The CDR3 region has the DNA TGTGCCAGCAGCTCCCTAGCGGGGGGGCGGGATGAGCAGTTCTTC.

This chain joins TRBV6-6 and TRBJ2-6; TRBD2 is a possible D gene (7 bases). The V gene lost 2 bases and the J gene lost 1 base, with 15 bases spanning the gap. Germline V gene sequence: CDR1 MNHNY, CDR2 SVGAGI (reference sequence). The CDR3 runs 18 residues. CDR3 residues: CASSYGGGRSSGANVLTF. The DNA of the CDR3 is TGTGCCAGCAGTTACGGGGGGGGCCGAAGTTCTGGGGCCAACGTCCTGACTTTC.

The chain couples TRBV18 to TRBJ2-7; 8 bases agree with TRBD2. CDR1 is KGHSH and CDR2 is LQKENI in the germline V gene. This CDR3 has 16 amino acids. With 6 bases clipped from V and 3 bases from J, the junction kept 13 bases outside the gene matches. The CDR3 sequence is CASSRSRGETYYEQYF. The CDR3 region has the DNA TGTGCCAGCTCCCGGTCGCGGGGGGAAACTTACTACGAGCAGTACTTC.

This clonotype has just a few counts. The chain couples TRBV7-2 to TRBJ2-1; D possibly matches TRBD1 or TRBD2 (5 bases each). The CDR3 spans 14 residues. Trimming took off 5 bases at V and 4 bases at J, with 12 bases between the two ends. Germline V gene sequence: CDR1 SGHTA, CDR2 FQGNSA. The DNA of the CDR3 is TGTGCCAGCAGCCCCGGGGCCGAGTACAATGAGCAGTTCTTC. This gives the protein CASSPGAEYNEQFF.